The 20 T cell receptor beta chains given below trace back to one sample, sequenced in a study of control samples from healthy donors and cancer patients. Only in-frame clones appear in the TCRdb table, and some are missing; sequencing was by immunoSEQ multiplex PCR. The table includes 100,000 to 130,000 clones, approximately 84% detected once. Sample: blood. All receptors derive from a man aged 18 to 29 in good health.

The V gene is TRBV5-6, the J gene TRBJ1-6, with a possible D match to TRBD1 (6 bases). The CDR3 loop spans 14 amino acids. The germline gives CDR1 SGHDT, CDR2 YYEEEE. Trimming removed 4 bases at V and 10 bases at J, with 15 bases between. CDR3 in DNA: TGTGCCAGCAGCCTACAGGGCGTGAGGTCACCCCTCCACTTT. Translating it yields CASSLQGVRSPLHF.

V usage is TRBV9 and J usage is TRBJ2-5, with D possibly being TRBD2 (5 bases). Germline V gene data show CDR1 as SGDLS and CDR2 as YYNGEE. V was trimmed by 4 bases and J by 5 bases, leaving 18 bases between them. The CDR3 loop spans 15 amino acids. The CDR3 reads CASSRPSLVLETQYF. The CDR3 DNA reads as TGTGCCAGCAGCCGGCCTAGCTTGGTGTTGGAGACCCAGTACTTC.

CDR3 protein: CASSLRQREKLFF. In DNA, the CDR3 is TGTGCCAGCAGTTTGAGGCAGAGAGAAAAACTGTTTTTT. The chain has TRBV12-3 or TRBV12-4 and TRBJ1-4; no firm D call. CDR3 length: 13 residues. V lost 3 bases and J lost 8, with 10 bases in between.

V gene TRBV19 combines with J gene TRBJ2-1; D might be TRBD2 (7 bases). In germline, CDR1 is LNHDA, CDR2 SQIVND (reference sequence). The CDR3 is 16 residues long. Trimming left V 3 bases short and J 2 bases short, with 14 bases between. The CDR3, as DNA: TGTGCCAGTAGTATGCTAACGGGGGGCCCCTACAATGAGCAGTTCTTC. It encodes CASSMLTGGPYNEQFF. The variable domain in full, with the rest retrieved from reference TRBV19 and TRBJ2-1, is DGGITQSPKYLFRKEGQNVTLSCEQNLNHDAMYWYRQDPGQGLRLIYYSQIVNDFQKGDIAEGYSVSREKKESFPLTVTSAQKNPTAFYLCASSMLTGGPYNEQFFGPGTRLTVL.

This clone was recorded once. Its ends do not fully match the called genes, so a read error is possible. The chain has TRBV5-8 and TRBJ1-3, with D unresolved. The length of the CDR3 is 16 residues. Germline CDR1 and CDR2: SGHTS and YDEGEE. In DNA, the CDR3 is TGTGCCAGCAGTTTGGAGAAACTGCTCTCTGGAAACACCATATATTTT. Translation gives CASSLEKLLSGNTIYF. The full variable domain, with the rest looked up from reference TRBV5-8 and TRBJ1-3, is EAGVTQSPTHLIKTRGQQATLRCSPISGHTSVYWYQQALGLGLQFLLWYDEGEERNRGNFPPRFSGRQFPNYSSELNVNALELEDSALYLCASSLEKLLSGNTIYFGEGSWLTVV.

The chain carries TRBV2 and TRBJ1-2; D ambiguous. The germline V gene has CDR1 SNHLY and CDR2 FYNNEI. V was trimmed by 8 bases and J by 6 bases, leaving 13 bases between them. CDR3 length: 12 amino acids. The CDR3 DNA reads TGTGCCAGCTCGGCGGTACTTCATGGCTACACCTTC. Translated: CASSAVLHGYTF. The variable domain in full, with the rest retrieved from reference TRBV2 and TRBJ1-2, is EPEVTQTPSHQVTQMGQEVILRCVPISNHLYFYWYRQILGQKVEFLVSFYNNEISEKSEIFDDQFSVERPDGSNFTLKIRSTKLEDSAMYFCASSAVLHGYTFGSGTRLTVV.

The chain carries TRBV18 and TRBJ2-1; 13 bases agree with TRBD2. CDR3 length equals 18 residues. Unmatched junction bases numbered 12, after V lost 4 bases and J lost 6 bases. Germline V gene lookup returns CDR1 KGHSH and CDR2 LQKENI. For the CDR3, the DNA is TGTGCCAGCTCACAATCCGGGACTAGCGGGGTAAATTTCAATGAGCAGTTCTTC. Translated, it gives CASSQSGTSGVNFNEQFF.

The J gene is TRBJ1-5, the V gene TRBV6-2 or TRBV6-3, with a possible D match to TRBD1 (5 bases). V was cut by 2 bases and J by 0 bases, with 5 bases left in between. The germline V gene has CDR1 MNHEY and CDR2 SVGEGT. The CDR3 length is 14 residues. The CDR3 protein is CASSYGGSNQPQHF. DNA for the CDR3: TGTGCCAGCAGTTACGGGGGTAGCAATCAGCCCCAGCATTTT.

The CDR3 sequence is CASSRYTGTFYEQYF. CDR3 nucleotide sequence: TGCGCCAGCAGCCGATACACCGGGACATTCTACGAGCAGTACTTC. The V and J genes are TRBV4-3 and TRBJ2-7, with D possibly being TRBD1 (6 bases). The germline V gene encodes CDR1 LGHNA and CDR2 YSLEER. Trimming shortened V by 4 bases and J by 3 bases, and 16 bases separated the two germline ends. CDR3 length: 15 residues.

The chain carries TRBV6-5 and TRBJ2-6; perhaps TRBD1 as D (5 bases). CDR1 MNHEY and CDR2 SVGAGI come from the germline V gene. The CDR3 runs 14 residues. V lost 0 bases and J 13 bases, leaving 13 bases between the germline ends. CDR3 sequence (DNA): TGTGCCAGCAGTTACTCGATCGGGCCAGGGGTCCTGACTTTC. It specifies CASSYSIGPGVLTF.

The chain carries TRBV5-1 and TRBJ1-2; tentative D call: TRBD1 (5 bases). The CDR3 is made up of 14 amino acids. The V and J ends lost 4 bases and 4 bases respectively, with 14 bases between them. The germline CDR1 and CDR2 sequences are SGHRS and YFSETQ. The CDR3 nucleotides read TGCGCCAGCAGCCGAGAGGGGCCGCTCTATGGCTACACCTTC. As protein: CASSREGPLYGYTF.

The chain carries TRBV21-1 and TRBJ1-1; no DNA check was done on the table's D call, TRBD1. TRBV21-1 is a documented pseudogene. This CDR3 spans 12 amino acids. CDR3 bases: TGTGCCAGCAGCAAAGTGTCAGGGGAAGCTTTCTTT. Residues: CASSKVSGEAFF.

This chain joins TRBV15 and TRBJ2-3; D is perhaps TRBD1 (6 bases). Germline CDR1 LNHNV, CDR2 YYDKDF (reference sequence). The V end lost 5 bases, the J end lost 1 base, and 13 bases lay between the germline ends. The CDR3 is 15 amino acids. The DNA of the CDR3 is TGTGCCACCAGCCCACAGGGTGGGGGCACAGATACGCAGTATTTT. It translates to CATSPQGGGTDTQYF.

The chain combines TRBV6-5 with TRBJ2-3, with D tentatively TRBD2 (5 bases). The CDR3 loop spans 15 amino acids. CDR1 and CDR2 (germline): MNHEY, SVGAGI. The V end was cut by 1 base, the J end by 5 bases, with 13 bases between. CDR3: CASSYLAPPGDTQYF. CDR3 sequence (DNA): TGTGCCAGCAGTTACTTAGCGCCTCCTGGAGATACGCAGTATTTT.

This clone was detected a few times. The CDR3, as DNA: TGTGCCAGCAGTGAAGCGGGCGGGAACTATGGCTACACCTTC. It encodes CASSEAGGNYGYTF. The genes are TRBV6-1 and TRBJ1-2; D uncertain. This CDR3 is 14 amino acids long. Trimming left V 0 bases short and J 2 bases short, with 7 bases between. The germline gives CDR1 MNHNS, CDR2 SASEGT.

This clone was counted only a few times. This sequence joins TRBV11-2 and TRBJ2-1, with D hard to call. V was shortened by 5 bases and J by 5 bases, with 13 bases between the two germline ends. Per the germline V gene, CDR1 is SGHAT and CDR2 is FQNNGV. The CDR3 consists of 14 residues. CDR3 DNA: TGTGCCAGCAGCGGACCCCCGAAGCACAATGAGCAGTTCTTC. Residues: CASSGPPKHNEQFF.

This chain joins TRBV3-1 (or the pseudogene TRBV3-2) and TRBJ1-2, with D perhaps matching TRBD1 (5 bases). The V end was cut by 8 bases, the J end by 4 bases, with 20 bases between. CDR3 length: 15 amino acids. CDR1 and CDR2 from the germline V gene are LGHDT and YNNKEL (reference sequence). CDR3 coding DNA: TGTGCCAGCTGTGAAAGACAAGACAGCCCCTATGGCTACACCTTC. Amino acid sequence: CASCERQDSPYGYTF.

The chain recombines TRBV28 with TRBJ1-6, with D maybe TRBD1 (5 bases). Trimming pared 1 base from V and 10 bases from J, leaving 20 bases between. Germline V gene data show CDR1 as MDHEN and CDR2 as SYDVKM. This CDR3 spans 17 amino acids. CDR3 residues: CASSLSQVVGDSSPLHF. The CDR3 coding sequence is TGTGCCAGCAGTTTATCCCAAGTAGTAGGGGATAGCTCACCCCTCCACTTT.

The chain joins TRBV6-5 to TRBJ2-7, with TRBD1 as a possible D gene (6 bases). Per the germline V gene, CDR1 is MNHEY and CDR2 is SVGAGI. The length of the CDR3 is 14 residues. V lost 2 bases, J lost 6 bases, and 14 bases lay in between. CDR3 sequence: CASSYHRQVGEQYF. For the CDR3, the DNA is TGTGCCAGCAGTTACCACCGACAGGTGGGCGAGCAGTACTTC.

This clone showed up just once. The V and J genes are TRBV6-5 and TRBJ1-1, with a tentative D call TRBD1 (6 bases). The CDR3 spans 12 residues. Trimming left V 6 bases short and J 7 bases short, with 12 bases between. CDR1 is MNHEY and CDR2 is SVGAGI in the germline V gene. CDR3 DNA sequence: TGTGCCAGCAGCCCGGACAGCTTTGAAGCTTTCTTT. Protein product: CASSPDSFEAFF.